Shown below are 5 T cell receptor beta chains from a single sample sequenced in a study of identical twins. One entry per CDR3 protein results from TCRdb running MiXCR on the 5' RACE reads. The sample shows a few hundred thousand distinct CDR3 sequences, 8.5% to 9.5% of them seen only once. These data also featured in a second study, about yellow fever vaccine responses in identical twins.

Sequences were obtained from CD8+ T cells sorted from blood. These receptors all stem from a young woman in good health.

The genes are TRBV2 and TRBJ2-1, with D tentatively TRBD2 (5 bases). V lost 3 bases and J lost 9, with 9 bases in between. Germline CDR1 SNHLY, CDR2 FYNNEI. The CDR3 has 12 residues. The CDR3 bases are TGTGCCAGCAGTGACCCGGGAAGTGAGCAGTTCTTC. This gives the protein CASSDPGSEQFF. The variable domain in full, completed from reference TRBV2 and TRBJ2-1, reads EPEVTQTPSHQVTQMGQEVILRCVPISNHLYFYWYRQILGQKVEFLVSFYNNEISEKSEIFDDQFSVERPDGSNFTLKIRSTKLEDSAMYFCASSDPGSEQFFGPGTRLTVL.

This clonotype was seen repeatedly, ten times or more. The chain carries TRBV12-3 or TRBV12-4 and TRBJ2-5, with D perhaps being TRBD1 or TRBD2 (5 bases each). The V gene lost 5 bases and the J gene lost 4 bases, with 14 bases spanning the gap. The CDR3 has 14 residues. The CDR3 nucleotides are TGTGCCAGCAGTCTAACGGGGACCGGAGAGACCCAGTACTTC. It yields the protein CASSLTGTGETQYF.

This clonotype has more than one count but fewer than ten. V usage is TRBV27 and J usage is TRBJ2-7; D remains ambiguous. This CDR3 is 14 amino acids long. V gave up 3 bases and J gave up 2 bases, with 11 bases separating them. From germline, CDR1 is MNHEY and CDR2 SMNVEV (reference sequence). CDR3 protein: CASSLSDNAYEQYF. The CDR3 region has the DNA TGTGCCAGCAGTTTGTCCGACAACGCCTACGAGCAGTACTTC.

This rearrangement joins TRBV27 to TRBJ2-3, with D perhaps matching TRBD1 (5 bases). Per the germline V gene, CDR1 is MNHEY and CDR2 is SMNVEV (reference sequence). This CDR3 comprises 16 residues. Between the trimmed V and J ends, which lost 3 bases and 1 base, there was a span of 14 bases. CDR3 region: CASSFLPGKGTDTQYF. CDR3 coding DNA: TGTGCCAGCAGTTTTCTCCCAGGGAAGGGCACAGATACGCAGTATTTT.

This clonotype was seen a handful of times. The chain joins TRBV6-2 or TRBV6-3 to TRBJ2-1; D remains ambiguous. The CDR3 spans 19 residues. V was cut by 2 bases and J by 0 bases, with 20 bases left in between. The V gene's germline CDR1 is MNHEY and CDR2 SVGEGT. The CDR3 sequence is CASSYLLVPIPNSYNEQFF. CDR3 DNA: TGTGCCAGCAGTTACCTGCTCGTCCCAATACCAAACTCCTACAATGAGCAGTTCTTC.